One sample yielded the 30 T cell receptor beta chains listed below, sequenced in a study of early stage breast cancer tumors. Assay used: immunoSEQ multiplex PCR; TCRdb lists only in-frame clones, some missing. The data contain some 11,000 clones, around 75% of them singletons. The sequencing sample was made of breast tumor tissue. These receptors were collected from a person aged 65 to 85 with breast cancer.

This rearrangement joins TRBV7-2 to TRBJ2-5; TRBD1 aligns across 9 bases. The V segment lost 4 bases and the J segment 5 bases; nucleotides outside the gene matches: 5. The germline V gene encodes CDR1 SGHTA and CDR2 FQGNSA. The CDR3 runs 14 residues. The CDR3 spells CASSSGTGRETQYF. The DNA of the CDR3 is TGTGCCAGCAGCTCCGGGACAGGGAGGGAGACCCAGTACTTC. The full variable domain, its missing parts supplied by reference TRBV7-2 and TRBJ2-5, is GAGVSQSPSNKVTEKGKDVELRCDPISGHTALYWYRQSLGQGLEFLIYFQGNSAPDKSGLPSDRFSAERTGGSVSTLTIQRTQQEDSAVYLCASSSGTGRETQYFGPGTRLLVL.

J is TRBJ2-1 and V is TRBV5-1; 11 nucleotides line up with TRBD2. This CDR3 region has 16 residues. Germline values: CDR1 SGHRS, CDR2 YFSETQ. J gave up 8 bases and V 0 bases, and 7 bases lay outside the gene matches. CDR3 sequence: CASSLGSGGARDEQFF. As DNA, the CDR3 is TGCGCCAGCAGCTTGGGTAGCGGGGGGGCTAGGGATGAGCAGTTCTTC.

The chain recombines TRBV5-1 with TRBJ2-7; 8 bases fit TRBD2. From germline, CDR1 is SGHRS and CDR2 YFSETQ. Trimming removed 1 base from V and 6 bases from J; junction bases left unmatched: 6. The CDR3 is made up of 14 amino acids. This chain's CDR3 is CASSLTGGASEQYF. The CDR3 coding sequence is TGCGCCAGCAGCTTGACGGGGGGGGCCTCCGAGCAGTACTTC.

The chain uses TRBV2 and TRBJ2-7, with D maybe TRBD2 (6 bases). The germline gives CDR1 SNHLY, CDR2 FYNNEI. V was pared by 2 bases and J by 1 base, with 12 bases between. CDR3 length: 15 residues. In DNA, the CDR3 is TGTGCCAGCAGTGAACTGGGCGGGGTTTCCTACGAGCAGTACTTC. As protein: CASSELGGVSYEQYF.

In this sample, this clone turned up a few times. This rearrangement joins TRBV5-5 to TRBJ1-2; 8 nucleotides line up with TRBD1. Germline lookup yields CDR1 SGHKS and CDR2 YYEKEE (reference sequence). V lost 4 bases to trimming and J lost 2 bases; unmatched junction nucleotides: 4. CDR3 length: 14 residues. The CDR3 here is CASSMDRENYGYTF. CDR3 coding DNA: TGTGCCAGCAGCATGGACAGGGAGAACTATGGCTACACCTTC. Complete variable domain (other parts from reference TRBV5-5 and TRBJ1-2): DAGVTQSPTHLIKTRGQQVTLRCSPISGHKSVSWYQQVLGQGPQFIFQYYEKEERGRGNFPDRFSARQFPNYSSELNVNALLLGDSALYLCASSMDRENYGYTFGSGTRLTVV.

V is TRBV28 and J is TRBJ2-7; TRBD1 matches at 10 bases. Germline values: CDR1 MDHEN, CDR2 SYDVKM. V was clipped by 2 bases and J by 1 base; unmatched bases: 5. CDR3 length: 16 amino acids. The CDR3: CASSLQPGQGSYEQYF. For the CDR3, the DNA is TGTGCCAGCAGTTTACAGCCGGGACAGGGGTCCTACGAGCAGTACTTC.

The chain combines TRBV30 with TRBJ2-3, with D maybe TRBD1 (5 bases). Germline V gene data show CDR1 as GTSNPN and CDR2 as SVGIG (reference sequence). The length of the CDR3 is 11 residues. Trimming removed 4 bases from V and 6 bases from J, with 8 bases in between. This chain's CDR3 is CAWIRVDTQYF. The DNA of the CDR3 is TGTGCCTGGATCAGGGTGGATACGCAGTATTTT.

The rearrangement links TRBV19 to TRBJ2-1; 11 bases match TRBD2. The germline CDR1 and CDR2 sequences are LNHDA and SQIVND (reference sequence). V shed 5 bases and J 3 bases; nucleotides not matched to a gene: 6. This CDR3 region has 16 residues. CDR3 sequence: CASSFRLAGLYNEQFF. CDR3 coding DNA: TGTGCCAGTAGTTTCAGACTAGCGGGACTCTACAATGAGCAGTTCTTC.

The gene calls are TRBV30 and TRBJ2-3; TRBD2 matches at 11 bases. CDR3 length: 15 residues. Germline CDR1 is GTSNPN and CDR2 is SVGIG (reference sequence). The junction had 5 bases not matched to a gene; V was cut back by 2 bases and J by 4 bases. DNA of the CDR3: TGTGCCTGGAGTCTGAATAGCGGGGGGGCAGATACGCAGTATTTT. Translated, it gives CAWSLNSGGADTQYF.

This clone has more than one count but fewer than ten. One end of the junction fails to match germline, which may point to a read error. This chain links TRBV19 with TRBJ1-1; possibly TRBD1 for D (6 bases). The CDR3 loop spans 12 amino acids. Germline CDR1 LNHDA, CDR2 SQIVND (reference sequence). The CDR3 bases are TGCCGCGACAGGAAGGTTGGCACTGAAGCTTTCTTT. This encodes CRDRKVGTEAFF.

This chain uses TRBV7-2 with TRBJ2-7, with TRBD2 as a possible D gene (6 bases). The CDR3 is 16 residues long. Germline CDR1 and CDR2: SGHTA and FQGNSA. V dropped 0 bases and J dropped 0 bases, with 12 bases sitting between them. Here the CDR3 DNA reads TGTGCCAGCAGCTTAGCGGGGGGTGCAAGCTCCTACGAGCAGTACTTC. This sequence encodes CASSLAGGASSYEQYF.

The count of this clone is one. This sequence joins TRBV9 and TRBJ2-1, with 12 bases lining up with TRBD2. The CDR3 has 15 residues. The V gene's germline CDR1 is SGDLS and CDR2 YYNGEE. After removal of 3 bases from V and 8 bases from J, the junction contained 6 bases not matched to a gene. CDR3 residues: CASSGLAGVSDEQFF. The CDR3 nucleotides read TGTGCCAGCAGCGGACTAGCGGGAGTCTCGGATGAGCAGTTCTTC.

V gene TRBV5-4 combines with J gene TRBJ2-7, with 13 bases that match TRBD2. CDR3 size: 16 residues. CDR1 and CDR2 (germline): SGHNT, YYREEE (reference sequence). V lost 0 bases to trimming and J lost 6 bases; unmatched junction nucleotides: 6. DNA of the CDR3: TGTGCCAGCAGCTTGGAACTAGCGGGAGGGCCCGGCGAGCAGTACTTC. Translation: CASSLELAGGPGEQYF.

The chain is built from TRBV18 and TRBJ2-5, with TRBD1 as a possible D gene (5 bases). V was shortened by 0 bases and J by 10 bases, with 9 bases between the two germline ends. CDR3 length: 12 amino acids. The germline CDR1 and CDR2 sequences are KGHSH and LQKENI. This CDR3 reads CASSPPAGNQYF. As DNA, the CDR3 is TGTGCCAGCTCACCACCGGCAGGGAACCAGTACTTC.

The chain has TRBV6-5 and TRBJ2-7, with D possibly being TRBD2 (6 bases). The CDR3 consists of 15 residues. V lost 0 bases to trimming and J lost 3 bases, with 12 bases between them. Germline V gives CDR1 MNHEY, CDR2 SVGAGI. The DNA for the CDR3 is TGTGCCAGCAGTTACTCCGGCGGGAAGAACTACGAGCAGTACTTC. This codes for CASSYSGGKNYEQYF.

CDR3 coding DNA: TGCGCCAGCAGCAGGGCTAGCGTTTCTAGGTACAATGAGCAGTTCTTC. It specifies CASSRASVSRYNEQFF. This chain uses TRBV5-1 with TRBJ2-1, with D possibly TRBD2 on 6 matching bases. CDR3 length: 16 amino acids. Trimming took 4 bases from V and 4 from J, leaving 18 bases between them. The germline CDR1 and CDR2 sequences are SGHRS and YFSETQ.

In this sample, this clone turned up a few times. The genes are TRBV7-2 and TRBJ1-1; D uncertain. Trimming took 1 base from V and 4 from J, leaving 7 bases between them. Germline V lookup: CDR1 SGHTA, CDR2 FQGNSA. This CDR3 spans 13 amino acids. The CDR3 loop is CASSLGVSTEAFF. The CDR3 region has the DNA TGTGCCAGCAGCTTAGGAGTTTCCACTGAAGCTTTCTTT.

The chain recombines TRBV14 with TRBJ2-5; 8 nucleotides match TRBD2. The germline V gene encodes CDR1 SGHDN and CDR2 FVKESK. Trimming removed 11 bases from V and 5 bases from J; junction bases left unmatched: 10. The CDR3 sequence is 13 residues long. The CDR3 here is CASSGGIGETQYF. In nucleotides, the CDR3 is TGTGCCTCCTCGGGGGGGATTGGGGAGACCCAGTACTTC. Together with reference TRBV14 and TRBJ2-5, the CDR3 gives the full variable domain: EAGVTQFPSHSVIEKGQTVTLRCDPISGHDNLYWYRRVMGKEIKFLLHFVKESKQDESGMPNNRFLAERTGGTYSTLKVQPAELEDSGVYFCASSGGIGETQYFGPGTRLLVL.

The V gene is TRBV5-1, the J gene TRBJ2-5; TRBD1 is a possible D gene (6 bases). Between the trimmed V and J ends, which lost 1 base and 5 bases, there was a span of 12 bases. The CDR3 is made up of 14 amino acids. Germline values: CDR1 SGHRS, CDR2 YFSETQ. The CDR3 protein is CASSLKGTSETQYF. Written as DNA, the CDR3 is TGCGCCAGCAGCTTGAAGGGGACATCGGAGACCCAGTACTTC.

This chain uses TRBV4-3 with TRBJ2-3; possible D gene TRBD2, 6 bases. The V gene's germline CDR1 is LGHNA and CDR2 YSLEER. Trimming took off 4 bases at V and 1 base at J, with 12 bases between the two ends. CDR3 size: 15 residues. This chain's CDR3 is CASSPGTWRTDTQYF. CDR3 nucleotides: TGCGCCAGCAGCCCGGGGACTTGGCGCACAGATACGCAGTATTTT.

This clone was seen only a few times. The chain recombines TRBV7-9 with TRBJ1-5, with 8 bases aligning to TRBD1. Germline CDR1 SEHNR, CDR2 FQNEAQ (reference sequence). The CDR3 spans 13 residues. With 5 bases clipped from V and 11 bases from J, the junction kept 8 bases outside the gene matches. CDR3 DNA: TGTGCCAGCAGCGGACAGGGCCAGCCAGCCCAGCATTTT. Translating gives CASSGQGQPAQHF.

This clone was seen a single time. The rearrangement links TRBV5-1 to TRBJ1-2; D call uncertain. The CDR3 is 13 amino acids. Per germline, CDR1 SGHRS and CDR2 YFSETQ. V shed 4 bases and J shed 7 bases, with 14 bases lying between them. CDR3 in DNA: TGCGCCAGCAGCCCAACACTAGGCTTTGGCTACACCTTC. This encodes CASSPTLGFGYTF.

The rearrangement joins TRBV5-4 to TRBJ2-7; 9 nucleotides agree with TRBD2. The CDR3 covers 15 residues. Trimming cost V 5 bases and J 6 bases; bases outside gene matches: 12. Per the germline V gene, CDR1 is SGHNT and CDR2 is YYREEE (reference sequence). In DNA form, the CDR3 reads TGTGCCAGCAGAGGCGGGGGGGGGCAAGCCTCCGAGCAGTACTTC. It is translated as CASRGGGGQASEQYF.

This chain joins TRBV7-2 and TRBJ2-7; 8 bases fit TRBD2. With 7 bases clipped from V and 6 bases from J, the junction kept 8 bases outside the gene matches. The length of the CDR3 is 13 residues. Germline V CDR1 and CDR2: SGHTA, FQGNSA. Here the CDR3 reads CASTQHLAGEQYF. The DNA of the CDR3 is TGTGCCAGCACCCAACACCTAGCGGGCGAGCAGTACTTC.

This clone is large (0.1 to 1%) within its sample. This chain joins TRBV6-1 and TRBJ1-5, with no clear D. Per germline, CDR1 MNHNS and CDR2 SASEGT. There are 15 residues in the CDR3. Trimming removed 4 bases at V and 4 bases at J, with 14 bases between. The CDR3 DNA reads TGTGCCAGCAGTGTAACCCGCGCTTCTAATCAGCCCCAGCATTTT. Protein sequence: CASSVTRASNQPQHF.

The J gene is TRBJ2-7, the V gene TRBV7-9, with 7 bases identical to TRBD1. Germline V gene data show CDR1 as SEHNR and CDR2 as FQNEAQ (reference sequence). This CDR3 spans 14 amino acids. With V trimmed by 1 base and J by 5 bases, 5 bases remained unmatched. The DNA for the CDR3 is TGTGCCAGCAGCTTAGGACAGGGTGGGAACGAGCAGTACTTC. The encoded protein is CASSLGQGGNEQYF. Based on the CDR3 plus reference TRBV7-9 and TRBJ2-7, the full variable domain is DTGVSQNPRHKITKRGQNVTFRCDPISEHNRLYWYRQTLGQGPEFLTYFQNEAQLEKSRLLSDRFSAERPKGSFSTLEIQRTEQGDSAMYLCASSLGQGGNEQYFGPGTRLTVT.

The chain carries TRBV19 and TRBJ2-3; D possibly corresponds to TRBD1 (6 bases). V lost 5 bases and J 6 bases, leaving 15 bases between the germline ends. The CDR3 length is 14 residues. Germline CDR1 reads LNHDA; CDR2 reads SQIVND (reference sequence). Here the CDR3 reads CASSQGHNKDTQYF. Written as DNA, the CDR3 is TGTGCCAGTAGTCAGGGACACAACAAGGATACGCAGTATTTT.

This CDR3 is CASSFIPTGGYEQYF. The CDR3 DNA sequence: TGCGCCAGCAGCTTCATTCCCACAGGGGGGTACGAGCAGTACTTC. The V call is TRBV5-1, the J call TRBJ2-7; 8 bases fit TRBD1. J gave up 4 bases and V 2 bases, and 8 bases lay outside the gene matches. Looked up from germline, CDR1 is SGHRS and CDR2 is YFSETQ. The length of the CDR3 is 15 residues.

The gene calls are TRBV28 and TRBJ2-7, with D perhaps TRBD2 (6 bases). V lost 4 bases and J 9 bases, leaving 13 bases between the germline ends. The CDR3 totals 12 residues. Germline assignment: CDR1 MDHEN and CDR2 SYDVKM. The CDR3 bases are TGTGCCAGCAGTTCCGGGGACTTTTCGCAGTACTTC. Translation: CASSSGDFSQYF.

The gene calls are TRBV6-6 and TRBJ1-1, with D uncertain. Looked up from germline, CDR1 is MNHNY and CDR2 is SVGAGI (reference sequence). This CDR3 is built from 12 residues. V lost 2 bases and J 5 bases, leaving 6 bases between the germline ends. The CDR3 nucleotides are TGTGCCAGCAGTTACGAGGGAACTGAAGCTTTCTTT. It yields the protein CASSYEGTEAFF.